This T cell receptor (beta chain) was found in a study of post-analysis software for immune sequencing data. Whole-study results and caveats: In multiple sclerosis, normalized Chao1 diversity was significantly below that of controls. Comparison of patients with controls showed 4 to 6 TRBV segments more frequent in patients, TRBV5-6, TRBV5-1 and TRBV20-1 among them.

CDR1 and CDR2 (germline): SGHRS, YFSETQ. V lost 4 bases and J lost 11; bases outside the gene matches: 6. The length of the CDR3 is 12 residues. Note on this clonotype: Its specificity is unknown.

Prepared libraries of TCR beta cDNA carried unique molecular identifiers. Approximately 500,000 cDNA molecules were obtained per 1 to 10 million input T cells. In TCRdb, the PCR reads were re-called with MiXCR into one record per CDR3 protein. The sample carries 500,000 to 600,000 distinct CDR3 sequences, about 40% recorded once. V gene TRBV5-1 combines with J gene TRBJ2-5, with 9 bases matching TRBD1. The receptor's source is a girl aged 5-17 years with multiple sclerosis. Sequenced sample: blood. The CDR3 reads CASSNTGGKQYF. CDR3 DNA sequence: TGCGCCAGCAGCAACACAGGGGGCAAGCAGTACTTC. The whole variable domain, remainder taken from reference TRBV5-1 and TRBJ2-5, is KAGVTQTPRYLIKTRGQQVTLSCSPISGHRSVSWYQQTPGQGLQFLFEYFSETQRNKGNFPGRFSGRQFSNSRSEMNVSTLELGDSALYLCASSNTGGKQYFGPGTRLLVL.